A selection of T cell receptor beta chains follows, all from one sample in a study of shared clonotypes between healthy human individuals. Repertoires were generated with immunoSEQ multiplex PCR, while TCRdb's copy carries only in-frame clones and drops some. The profile shows 330,000 or so clones, 74% of them singletons. The sequencing input was memory CD4+ T cells sorted from blood. The origin of the receptors is a man aged 25 to 40 in good health. Each CDR3 is given without its conserved first and last residue. Only some rows state a clone size, as once, few, many or a class for expanded clones.

v_gene	abundance	j_gene	CDR3aa
TRBV11-2	.	TRBJ1-1	ASSPVTSVVLGTEAF
TRBV7-9	.	TRBJ2-1	ASSWPGGSGSEQF
TRBV29-1	.	TRBJ2-1	SVGKPWGLAGSYNEQF
TRBV27	.	TRBJ1-2	ASRRDRGTYGYT
TRBV18	.	TRBJ1-5	ASGLGSNQPQH
TRBV28	few	TRBJ2-1	ASSLAASGSDEQF
TRBV18	.	TRBJ1-5	ASSPGRINQPQH
TRBV5-1	.	TRBJ2-5	ASSLATLAGESETQY
TRBV7-9	.	TRBJ1-4	ASSLGIVATNEKLF
TRBV5-1	few	TRBJ1-1	ASSLRLNTEAF
TRBV10-3	.	TRBJ2-7	AIGPRGYEQY
TRBV9	.	TRBJ1-1	ASSVFVWTGQGPNTEAF
TRBV30	few	TRBJ1-2	AWSILGGIGTGDNGYT
TRBV7-2	once	TRBJ2-1	ASSFGDRGYNEQF
TRBV28	few	TRBJ2-1	ASSSEIGPLVGNEQF
TRBV25-1	.	TRBJ1-2	ASSETNNYGYT
TRBV7-9	.	TRBJ2-7	ASSSTRAEGNYEQY
TRBV29-1	.	TRBJ2-3	SVVTSFLTDTQY
TRBV7-9	.	TRBJ2-1	ASSLGTGVEF
TRBV29-1	.	TRBJ1-1	SVPGQIGLYTEAF
TRBV9	.	TRBJ1-1	ASSVGAKNTEAF
TRBV2	few	TRBJ2-1	ASSDNGEIGEQF